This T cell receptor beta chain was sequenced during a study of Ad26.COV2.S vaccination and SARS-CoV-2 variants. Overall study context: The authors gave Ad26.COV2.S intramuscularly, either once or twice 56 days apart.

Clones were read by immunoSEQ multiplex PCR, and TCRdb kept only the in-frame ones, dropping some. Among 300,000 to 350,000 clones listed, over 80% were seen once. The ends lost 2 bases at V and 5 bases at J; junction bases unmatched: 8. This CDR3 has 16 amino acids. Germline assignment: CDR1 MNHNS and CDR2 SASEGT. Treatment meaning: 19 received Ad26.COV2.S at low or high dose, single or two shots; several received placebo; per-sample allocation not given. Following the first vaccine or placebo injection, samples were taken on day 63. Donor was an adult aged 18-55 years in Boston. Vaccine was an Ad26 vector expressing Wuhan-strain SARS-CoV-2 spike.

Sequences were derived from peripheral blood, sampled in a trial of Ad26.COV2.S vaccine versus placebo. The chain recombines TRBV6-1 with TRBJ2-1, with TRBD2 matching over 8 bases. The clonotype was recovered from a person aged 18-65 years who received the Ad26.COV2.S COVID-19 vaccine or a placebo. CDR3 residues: CASSESRGGDHNEQFF. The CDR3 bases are TGTGCCAGCAGTGAAAGTCGGGGGGGCGACCACAATGAGCAGTTCTTC.